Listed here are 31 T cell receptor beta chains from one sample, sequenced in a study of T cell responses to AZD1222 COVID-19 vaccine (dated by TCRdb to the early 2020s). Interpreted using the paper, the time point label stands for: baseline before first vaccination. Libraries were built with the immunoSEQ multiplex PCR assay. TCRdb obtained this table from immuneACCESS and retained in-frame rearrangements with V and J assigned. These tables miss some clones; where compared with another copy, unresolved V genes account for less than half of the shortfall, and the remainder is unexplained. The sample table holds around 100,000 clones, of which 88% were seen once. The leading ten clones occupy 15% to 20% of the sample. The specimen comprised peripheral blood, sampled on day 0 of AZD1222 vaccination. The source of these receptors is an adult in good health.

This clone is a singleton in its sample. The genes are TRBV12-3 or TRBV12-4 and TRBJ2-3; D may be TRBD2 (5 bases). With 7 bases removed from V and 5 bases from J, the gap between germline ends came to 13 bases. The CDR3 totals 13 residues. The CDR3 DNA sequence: TGTGCCAGCACCCCCCGGACTCGAGATACGCAGTATTTT. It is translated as CASTPRTRDTQYF.

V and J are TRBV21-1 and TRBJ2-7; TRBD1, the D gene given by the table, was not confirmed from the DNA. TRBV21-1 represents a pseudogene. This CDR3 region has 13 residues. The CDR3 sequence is CASPPDRGYEQYF. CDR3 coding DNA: TGTGCCAGCCCCCCGGACAGGGGGTACGAGCAGTACTTC.

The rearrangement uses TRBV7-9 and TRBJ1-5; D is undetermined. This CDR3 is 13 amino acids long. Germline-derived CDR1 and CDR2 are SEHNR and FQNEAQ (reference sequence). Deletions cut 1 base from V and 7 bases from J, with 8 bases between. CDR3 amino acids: CASSLGGYQPQHF. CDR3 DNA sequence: TGTGCCAGCAGCTTAGGTGGCTACCAGCCCCAGCATTTT.

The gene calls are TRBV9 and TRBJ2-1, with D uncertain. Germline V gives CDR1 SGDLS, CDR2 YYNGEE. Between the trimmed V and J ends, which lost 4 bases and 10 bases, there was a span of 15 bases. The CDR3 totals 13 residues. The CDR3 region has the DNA TGTGCCAGCAGCCCCCCAAGAGGAGTCGAGCAGTTCTTC. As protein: CASSPPRGVEQFF.

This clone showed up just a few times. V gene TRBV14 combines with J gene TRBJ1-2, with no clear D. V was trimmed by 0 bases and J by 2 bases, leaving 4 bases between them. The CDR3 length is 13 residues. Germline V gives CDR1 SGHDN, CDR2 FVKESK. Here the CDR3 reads CASSQDLNYGYTF. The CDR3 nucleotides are TGTGCCAGCAGCCAAGATTTAAACTATGGCTACACCTTC.

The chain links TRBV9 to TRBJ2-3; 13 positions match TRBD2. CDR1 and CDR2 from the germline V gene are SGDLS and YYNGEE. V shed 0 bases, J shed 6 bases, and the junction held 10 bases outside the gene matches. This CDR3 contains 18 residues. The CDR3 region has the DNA TGTGCCAGCAGCGTAGCTATGTCACTAGCGGGAGGGCTCGATACGCAGTATTTT. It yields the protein CASSVAMSLAGGLDTQYF.

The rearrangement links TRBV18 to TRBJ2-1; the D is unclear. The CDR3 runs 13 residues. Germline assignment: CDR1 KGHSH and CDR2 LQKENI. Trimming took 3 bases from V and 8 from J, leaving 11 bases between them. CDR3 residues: CASSPPSRHEQFF. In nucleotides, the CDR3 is TGTGCCAGCTCACCGCCCAGCAGGCATGAGCAGTTCTTC.

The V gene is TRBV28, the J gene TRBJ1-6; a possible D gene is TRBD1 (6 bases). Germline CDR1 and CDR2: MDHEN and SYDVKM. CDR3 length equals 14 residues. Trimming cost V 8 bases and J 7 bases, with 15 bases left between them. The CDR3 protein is CASGGGGTNSPLHF. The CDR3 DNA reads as TGTGCCAGCGGTGGCGGGGGCACAAATTCACCCCTCCACTTT.

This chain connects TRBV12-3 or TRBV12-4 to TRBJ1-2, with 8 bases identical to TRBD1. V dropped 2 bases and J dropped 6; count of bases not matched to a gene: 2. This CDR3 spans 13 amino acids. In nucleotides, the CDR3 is TGTGCCAGCAGTTTAACAGGGGGGGATGGCTACACCTTC. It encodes CASSLTGGDGYTF.

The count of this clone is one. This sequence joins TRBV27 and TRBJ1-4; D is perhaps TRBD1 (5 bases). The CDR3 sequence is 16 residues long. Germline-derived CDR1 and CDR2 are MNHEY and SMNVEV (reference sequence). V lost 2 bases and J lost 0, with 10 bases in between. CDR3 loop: CASSLRSGATNEKLFF. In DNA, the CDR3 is TGTGCCAGCAGTTTAAGGTCGGGGGCAACTAATGAAAAACTGTTTTTT.

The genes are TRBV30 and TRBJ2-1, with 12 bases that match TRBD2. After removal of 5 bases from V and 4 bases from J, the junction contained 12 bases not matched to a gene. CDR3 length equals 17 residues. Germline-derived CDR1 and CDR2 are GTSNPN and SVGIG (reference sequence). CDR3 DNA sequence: TGTGCCTGGCCGGGACTAGCGGGTGGAGGGATTTACAATGAGCAGTTCTTC. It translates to CAWPGLAGGGIYNEQFF.

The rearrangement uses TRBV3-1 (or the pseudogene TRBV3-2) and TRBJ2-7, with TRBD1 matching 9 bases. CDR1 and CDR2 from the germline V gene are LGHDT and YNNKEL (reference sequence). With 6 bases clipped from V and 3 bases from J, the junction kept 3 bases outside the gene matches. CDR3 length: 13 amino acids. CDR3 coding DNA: TGTGCCAGCAGGGGGACAGGGAGCTACGAGCAGTACTTC. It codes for CASRGTGSYEQYF.

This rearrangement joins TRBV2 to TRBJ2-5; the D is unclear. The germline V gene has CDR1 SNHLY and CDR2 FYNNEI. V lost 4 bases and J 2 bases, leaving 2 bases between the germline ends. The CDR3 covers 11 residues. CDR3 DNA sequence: TGTGCCAGCAGTGGACAAGAGACCCAGTACTTC. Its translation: CASSGQETQYF. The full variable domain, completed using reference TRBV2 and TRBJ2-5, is EPEVTQTPSHQVTQMGQEVILRCVPISNHLYFYWYRQILGQKVEFLVSFYNNEISEKSEIFDDQFSVERPDGSNFTLKIRSTKLEDSAMYFCASSGQETQYFGPGTRLLVL.

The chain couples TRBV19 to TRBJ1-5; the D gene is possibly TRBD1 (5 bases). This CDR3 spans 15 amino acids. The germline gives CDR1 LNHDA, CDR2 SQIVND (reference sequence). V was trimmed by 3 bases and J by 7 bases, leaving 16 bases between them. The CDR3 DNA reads TGTGCCAGTAGTATCGGGATCGAGGGGCGACAGCCCCAGCATTTT. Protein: CASSIGIEGRQPQHF.

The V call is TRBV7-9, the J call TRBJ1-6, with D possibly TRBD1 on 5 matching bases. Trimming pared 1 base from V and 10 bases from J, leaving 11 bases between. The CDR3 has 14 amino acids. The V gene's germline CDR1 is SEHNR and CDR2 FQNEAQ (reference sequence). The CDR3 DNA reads TGTGCCAGCAGCTTAGAACAGGTCAGATCACCCCTCCACTTT. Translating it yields CASSLEQVRSPLHF.

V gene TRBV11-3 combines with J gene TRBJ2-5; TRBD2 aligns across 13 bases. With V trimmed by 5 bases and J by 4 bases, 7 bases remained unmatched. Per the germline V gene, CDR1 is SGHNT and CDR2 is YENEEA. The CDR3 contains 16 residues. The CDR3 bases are TGTGCCAGCAGCCCTGGGACTAGCGGGACCGGAGAGACCCAGTACTTC. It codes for CASSPGTSGTGETQYF.

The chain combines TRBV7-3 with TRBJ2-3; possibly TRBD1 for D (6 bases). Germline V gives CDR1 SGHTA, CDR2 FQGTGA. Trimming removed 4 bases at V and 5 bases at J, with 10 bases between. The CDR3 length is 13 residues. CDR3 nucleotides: TGTGCCAGCAGCTGGGGGCCCAAAGATACGCAGTATTTT. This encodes CASSWGPKDTQYF.

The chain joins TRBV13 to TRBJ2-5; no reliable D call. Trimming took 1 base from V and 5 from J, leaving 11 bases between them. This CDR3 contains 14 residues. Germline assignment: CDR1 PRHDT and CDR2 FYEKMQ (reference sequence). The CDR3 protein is CASSLDTVRETQYF. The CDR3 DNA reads TGTGCCAGCAGCTTAGATACCGTAAGGGAGACCCAGTACTTC.

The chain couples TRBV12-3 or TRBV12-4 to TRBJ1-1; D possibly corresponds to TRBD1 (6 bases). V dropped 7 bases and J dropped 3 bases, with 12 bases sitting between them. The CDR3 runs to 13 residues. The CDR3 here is CASTPGQHTEAFF. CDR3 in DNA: TGTGCCAGCACTCCGGGACAACACACTGAAGCTTTCTTT.

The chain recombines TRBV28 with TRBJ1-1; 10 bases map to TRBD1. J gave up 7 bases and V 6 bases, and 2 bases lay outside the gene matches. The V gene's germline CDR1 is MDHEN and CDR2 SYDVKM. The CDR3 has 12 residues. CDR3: CASRTGGLEAFF. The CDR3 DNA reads TGTGCCAGCAGGACAGGGGGCCTTGAAGCTTTCTTT.

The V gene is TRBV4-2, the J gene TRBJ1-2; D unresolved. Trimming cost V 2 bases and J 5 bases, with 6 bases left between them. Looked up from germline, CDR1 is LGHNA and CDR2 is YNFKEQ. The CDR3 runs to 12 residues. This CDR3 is CASSQPGYGYTF. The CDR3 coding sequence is TGTGCCAGCAGCCAACCGGGTTATGGCTACACCTTC.

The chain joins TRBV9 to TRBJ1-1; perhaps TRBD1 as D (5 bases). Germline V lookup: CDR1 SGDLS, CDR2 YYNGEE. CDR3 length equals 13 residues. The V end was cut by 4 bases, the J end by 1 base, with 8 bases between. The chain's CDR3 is CASSLTGNTEAFF. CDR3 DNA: TGTGCCAGCAGCCTAACAGGGAACACTGAAGCTTTCTTT. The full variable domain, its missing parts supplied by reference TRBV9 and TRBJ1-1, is DSGVTQTPKHLITATGQRVTLRCSPRSGDLSVYWYQQSLDQGLQFLIQYYNGEERAKGNILERFSAQQFPDLHSELNLSSLELGDSALYFCASSLTGNTEAFFGQGTRLTVV.

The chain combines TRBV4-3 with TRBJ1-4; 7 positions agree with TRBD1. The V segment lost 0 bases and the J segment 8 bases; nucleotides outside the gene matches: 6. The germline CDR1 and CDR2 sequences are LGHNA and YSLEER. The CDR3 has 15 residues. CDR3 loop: CASSQELIQGEKLFF. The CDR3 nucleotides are TGCGCCAGCAGCCAAGAATTAATACAGGGGGAAAAACTGTTTTTT.

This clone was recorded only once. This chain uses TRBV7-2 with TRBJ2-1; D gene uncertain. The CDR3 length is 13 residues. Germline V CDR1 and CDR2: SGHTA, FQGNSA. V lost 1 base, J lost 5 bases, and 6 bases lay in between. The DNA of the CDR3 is TGTGCCAGCAGCTTAGGTAGGGACAATGAGCAGTTCTTC. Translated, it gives CASSLGRDNEQFF.

CDR3 loop: CASSYMSVGAYEQYF. The CDR3 DNA is TGTGCCAGCAGCTACATGTCGGTCGGGGCCTACGAGCAGTACTTC. This sequence joins TRBV11-2 and TRBJ2-7; TRBD2 might be the D (5 bases). Trimming pared 4 bases from V and 2 bases from J, leaving 15 bases between. The CDR3 is made up of 15 amino acids. CDR1 and CDR2 from the germline V gene are SGHAT and FQNNGV.

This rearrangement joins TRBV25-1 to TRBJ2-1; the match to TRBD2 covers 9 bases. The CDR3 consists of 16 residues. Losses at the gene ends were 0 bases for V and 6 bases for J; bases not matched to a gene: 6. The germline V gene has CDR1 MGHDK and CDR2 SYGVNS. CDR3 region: CASSEYRGRAGNEQFF. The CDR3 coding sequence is TGTGCCAGCAGTGAATATCGCGGGAGGGCCGGCAATGAGCAGTTCTTC. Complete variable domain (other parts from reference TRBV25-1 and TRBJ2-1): EADIYQTPRYLVIGTGKKITLECSQTMGHDKMYWYQQDPGMELHLIHYSYGVNSTEKGDLSSESTVSRIRTEHFPLTLESARPSHTSQYLCASSEYRGRAGNEQFFGPGTRLTVL.

The CDR3 DNA follows: TGTGCCACCAGCAGAGGGGCAGGGACTGTGTACGAGCAGTACTTC. Its translation is CATSRGAGTVYEQYF. The chain links TRBV15 to TRBJ2-7, with D tentatively TRBD2 (6 bases). In germline, CDR1 is LNHNV, CDR2 YYDKDF (reference sequence). V was trimmed by 1 base and J by 4 bases, leaving 14 bases between them. The CDR3 totals 15 residues.

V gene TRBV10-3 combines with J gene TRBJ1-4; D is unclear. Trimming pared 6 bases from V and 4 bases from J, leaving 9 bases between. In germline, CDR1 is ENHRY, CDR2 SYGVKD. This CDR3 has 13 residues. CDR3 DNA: TGTGCCATCAGCCCGGGCCTTAATGAAAAACTGTTTTTT. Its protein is CAISPGLNEKLFF.

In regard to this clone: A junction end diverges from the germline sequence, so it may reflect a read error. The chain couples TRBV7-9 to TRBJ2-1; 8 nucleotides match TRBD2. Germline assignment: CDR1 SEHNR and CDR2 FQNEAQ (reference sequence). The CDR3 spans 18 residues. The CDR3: CAGSFGGVSGSSLWEQFF. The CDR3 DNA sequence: TGTGCCGGCAGCTTCGGGGGTGTGAGCGGGAGCTCCCTTTGGGAGCAGTTCTTC.

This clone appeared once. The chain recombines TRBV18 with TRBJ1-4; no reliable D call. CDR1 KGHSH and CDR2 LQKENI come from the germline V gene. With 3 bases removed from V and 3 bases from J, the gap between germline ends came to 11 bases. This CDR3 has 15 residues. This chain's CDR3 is CASSPRGAANEKLFF. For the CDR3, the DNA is TGTGCCAGCTCACCCCGTGGAGCCGCTAATGAAAAACTGTTTTTT.

In DNA, the CDR3 is TGTGCCAGCAGTGACTTAGACATAACCTACAATGAGCAGTTCTTC. Amino acids: CASSDLDITYNEQFF. The chain uses TRBV25-1 and TRBJ2-1; D remains ambiguous. The CDR3 totals 15 residues. The germline CDR1 and CDR2 sequences are MGHDK and SYGVNS. V lost 3 bases and J lost 2, with 11 bases in between.